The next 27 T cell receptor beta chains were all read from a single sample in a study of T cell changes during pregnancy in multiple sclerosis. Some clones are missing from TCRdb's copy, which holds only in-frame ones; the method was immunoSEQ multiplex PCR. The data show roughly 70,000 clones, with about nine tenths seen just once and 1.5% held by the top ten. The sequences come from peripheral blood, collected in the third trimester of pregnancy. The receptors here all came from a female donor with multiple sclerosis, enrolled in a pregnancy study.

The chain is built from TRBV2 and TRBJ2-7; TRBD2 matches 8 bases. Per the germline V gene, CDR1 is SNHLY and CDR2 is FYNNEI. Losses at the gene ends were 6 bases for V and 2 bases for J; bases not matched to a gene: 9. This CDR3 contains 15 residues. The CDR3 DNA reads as TGTGCCAGCAGCGCCAGGAGCGGGGGCACCTACGAGCAGTACTTC. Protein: CASSARSGGTYEQYF. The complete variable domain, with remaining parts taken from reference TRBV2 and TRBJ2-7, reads EPEVTQTPSHQVTQMGQEVILRCVPISNHLYFYWYRQILGQKVEFLVSFYNNEISEKSEIFDDQFSVERPDGSNFTLKIRSTKLEDSAMYFCASSARSGGTYEQYFGPGTRLTVT.

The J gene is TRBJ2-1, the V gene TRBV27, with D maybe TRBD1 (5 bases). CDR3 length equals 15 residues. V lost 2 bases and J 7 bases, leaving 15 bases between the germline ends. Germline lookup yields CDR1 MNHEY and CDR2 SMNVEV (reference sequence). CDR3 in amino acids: CASSLDSSTGNEQFF. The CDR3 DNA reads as TGTGCCAGCAGTTTAGACAGCTCCACAGGAAATGAGCAGTTCTTC.

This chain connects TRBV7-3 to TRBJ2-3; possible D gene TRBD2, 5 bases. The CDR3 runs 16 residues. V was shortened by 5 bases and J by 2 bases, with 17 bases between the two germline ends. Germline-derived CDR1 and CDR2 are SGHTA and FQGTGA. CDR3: CASSPGPSGNTDTQYF. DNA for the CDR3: TGTGCCAGCAGCCCCGGCCCGTCGGGGAACACAGATACGCAGTATTTT.

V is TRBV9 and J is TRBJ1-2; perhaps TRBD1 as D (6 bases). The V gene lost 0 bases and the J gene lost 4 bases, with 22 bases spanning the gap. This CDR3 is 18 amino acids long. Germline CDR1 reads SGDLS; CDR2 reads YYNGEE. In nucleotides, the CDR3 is TGTGCCAGCAGCGTAGCTTACTCGGGTCAGACAGGATCCTATGGCTACACCTTC. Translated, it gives CASSVAYSGQTGSYGYTF.

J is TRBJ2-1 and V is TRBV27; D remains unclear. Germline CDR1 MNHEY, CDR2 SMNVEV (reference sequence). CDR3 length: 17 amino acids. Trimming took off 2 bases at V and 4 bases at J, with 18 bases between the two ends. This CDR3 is CASSLVGVVGAYNEQFF. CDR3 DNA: TGTGCCAGCAGTTTAGTCGGCGTTGTCGGAGCTTACAATGAGCAGTTCTTC.

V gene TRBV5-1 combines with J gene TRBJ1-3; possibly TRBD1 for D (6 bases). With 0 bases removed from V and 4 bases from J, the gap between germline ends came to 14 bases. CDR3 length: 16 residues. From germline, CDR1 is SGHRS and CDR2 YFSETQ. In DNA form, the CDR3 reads TGCGCCAGCAGCTTGGTAGGACAGTTTTTCGGAAACACCATATATTTT. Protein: CASSLVGQFFGNTIYF.

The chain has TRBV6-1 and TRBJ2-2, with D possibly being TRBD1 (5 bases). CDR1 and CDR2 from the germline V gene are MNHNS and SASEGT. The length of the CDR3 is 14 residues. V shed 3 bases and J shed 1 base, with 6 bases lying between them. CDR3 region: CASSDQGNTGELFF. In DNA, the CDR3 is TGTGCCAGCAGTGATCAGGGGAACACCGGGGAGCTGTTTTTT.

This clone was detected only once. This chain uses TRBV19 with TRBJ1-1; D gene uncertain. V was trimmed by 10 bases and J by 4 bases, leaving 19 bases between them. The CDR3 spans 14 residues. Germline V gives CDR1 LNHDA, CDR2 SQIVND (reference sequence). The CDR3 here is CATARGVDSTEAFF. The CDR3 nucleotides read TGTGCCACAGCCCGAGGAGTAGATTCCACTGAAGCTTTCTTT.

CDR3 amino acids: CASSSGQGTEAFF. The CDR3 DNA is TGTGCCAGCAGCTCCGGCCAGGGCACTGAAGCTTTCTTT. The V and J genes are TRBV2 and TRBJ1-1; possibly TRBD1 for D (5 bases). The CDR3 runs to 13 residues. Germline V CDR1 and CDR2: SNHLY, FYNNEI. Deletions cut 6 bases from V and 4 bases from J, with 12 bases between.

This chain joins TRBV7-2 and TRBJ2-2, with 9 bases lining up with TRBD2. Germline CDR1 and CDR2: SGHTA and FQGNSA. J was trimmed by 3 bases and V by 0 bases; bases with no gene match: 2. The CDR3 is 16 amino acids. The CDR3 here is CASSLALAGHTGELFF. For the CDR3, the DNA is TGTGCCAGCAGCTTAGCGCTAGCGGGACACACCGGGGAGCTGTTTTTT.

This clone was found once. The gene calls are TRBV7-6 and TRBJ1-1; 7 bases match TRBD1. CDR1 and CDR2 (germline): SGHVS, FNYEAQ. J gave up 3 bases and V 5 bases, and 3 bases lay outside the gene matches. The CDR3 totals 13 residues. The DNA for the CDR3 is TGTGCCAGCAGCCCGGGACAGTACACTGAAGCTTTCTTT. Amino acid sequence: CASSPGQYTEAFF.

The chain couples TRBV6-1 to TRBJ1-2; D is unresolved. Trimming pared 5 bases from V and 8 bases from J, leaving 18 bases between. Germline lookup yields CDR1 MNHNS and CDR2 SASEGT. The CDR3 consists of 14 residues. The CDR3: CASSPSSITQGYTF. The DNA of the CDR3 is TGTGCCAGCAGTCCGTCTAGTATTACTCAGGGCTACACCTTC.

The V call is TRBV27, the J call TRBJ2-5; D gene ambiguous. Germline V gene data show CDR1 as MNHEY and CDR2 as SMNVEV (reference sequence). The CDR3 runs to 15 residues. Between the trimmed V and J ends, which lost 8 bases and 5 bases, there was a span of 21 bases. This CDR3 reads CASAREKSLYETQYF. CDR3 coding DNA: TGTGCCAGCGCGCGCGAGAAGAGTCTGTATGAGACCCAGTACTTC.

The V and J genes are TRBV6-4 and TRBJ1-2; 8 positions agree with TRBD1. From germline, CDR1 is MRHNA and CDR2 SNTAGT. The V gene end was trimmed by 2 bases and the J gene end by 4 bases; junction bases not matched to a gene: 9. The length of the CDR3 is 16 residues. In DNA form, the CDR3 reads TGTGCCAGCAGTGACCTGGGTACAGGGGGGATCTATGGCTACACCTTC. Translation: CASSDLGTGGIYGYTF.

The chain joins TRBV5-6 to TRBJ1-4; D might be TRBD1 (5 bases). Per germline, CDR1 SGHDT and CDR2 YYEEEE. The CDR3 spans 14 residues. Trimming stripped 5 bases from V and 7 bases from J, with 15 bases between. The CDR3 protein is CASSYTGLTEKLFF. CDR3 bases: TGTGCCAGCAGTTATACGGGACTGACTGAAAAACTGTTTTTT. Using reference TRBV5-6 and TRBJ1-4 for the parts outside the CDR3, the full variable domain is DAGVTQSPTHLIKTRGQQVTLRCSPKSGHDTVSWYQQALGQGPQFIFQYYEEEERQRGNFPDRFSGHQFPNYSSELNVNALLLGDSALYLCASSYTGLTEKLFFGSGTQLSVL.

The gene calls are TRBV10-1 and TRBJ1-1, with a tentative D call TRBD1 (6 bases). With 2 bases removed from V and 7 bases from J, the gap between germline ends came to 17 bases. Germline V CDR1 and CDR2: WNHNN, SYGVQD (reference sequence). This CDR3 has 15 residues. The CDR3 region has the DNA TGCGCCAGCAGTGAGAAAAGGACAGCTCTAGATGAAGCTTTCTTT. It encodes CASSEKRTALDEAFF.

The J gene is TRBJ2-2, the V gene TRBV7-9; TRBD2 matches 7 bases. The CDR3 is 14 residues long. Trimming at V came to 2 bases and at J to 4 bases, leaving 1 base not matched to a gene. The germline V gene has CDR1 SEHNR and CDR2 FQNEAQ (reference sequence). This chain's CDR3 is CASSLPGGTGELFF. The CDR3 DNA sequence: TGTGCCAGCAGCTTACCGGGGGGCACCGGGGAGCTGTTTTTT. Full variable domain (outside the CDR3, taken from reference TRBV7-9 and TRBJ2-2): DTGVSQNPRHKITKRGQNVTFRCDPISEHNRLYWYRQTLGQGPEFLTYFQNEAQLEKSRLLSDRFSAERPKGSFSTLEIQRTEQGDSAMYLCASSLPGGTGELFFGEGSRLTVL.

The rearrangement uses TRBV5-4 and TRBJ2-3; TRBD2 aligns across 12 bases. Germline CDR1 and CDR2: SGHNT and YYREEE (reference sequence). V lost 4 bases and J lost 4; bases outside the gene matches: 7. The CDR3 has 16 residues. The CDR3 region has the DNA TGTGCCAGCAGCCCCGGGGCTAGCGGGGGGGCAGATACGCAGTATTTT. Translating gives CASSPGASGGADTQYF.

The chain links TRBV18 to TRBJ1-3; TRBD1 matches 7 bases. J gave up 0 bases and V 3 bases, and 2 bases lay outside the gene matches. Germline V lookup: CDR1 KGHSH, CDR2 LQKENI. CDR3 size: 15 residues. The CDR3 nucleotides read TGTGCCAGCTCACCGGGACAGATCTCTGGAAACACCATATATTTT. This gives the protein CASSPGQISGNTIYF.

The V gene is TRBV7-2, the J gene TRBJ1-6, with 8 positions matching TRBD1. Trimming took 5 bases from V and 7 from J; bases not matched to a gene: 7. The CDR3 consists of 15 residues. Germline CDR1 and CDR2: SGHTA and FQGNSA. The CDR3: CASSVRTGINSPLHF. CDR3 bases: TGTGCCAGCAGCGTCCGGACAGGGATAAATTCACCCCTCCACTTT.

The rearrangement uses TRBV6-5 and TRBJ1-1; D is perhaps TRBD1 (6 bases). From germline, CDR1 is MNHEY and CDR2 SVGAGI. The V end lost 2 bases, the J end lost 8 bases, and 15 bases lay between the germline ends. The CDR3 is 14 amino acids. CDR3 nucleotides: TGTGCCAGCAGTTACACAGCAGGGGAAGGGGAAGCTTTCTTT. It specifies CASSYTAGEGEAFF.

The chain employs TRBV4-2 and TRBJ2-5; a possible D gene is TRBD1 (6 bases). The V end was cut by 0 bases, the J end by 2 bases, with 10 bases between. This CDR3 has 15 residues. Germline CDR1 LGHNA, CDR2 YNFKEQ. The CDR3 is CASSQDRGQQETQYF. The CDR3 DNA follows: TGTGCCAGCAGCCAAGATCGGGGACAACAAGAGACCCAGTACTTC.

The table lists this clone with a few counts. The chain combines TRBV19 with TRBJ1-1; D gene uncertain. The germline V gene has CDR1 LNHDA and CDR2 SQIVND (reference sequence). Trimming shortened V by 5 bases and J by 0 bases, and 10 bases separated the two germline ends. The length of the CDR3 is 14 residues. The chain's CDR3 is CASSPEHVNTEAFF. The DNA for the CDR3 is TGTGCCAGTAGTCCGGAGCACGTGAACACTGAAGCTTTCTTT.

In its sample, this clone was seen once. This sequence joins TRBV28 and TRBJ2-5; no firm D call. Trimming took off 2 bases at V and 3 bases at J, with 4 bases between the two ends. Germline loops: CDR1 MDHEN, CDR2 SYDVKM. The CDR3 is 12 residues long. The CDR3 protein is CASSLPEETQYF. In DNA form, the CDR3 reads TGTGCCAGCAGTTTACCCGAAGAGACCCAGTACTTC.

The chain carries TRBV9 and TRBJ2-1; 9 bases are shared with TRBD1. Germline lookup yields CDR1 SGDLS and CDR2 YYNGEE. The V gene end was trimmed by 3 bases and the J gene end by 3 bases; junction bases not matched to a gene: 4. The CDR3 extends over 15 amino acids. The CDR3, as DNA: TGTGCCAGCAGCGCCGGGACAGGGATCTACAATGAGCAGTTCTTC. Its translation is CASSAGTGIYNEQFF.

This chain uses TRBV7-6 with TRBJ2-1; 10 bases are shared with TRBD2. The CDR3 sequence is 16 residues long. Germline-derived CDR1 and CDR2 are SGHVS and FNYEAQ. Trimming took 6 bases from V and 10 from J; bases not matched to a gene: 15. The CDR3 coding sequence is TGTGCCAGCAGTCGTGGTCCTAGCGGGAGTTATGGCGAGCAGTTCTTC. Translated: CASSRGPSGSYGEQFF.

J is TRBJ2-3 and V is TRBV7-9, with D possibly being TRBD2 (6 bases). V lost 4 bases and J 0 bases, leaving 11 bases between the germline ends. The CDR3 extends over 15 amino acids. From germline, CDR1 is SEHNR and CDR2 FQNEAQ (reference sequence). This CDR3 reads CASSSRGVSTDTQYF. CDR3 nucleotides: TGTGCCAGCAGCTCCCGCGGGGTCAGCACAGATACGCAGTATTTT.